The 17 T cell receptor beta chains listed next were all sequenced from one sample in a study of blood T cell repertoires in COVID-19. Profiling relied on immunoSEQ multiplex PCR, and the TCRdb table lists in-frame clones only, not all of them. This sample has about 220,000 clones; approximately 90% occur once, and the top ten carry roughly 2.5%. The sample consisted of PBMCs or T cells enriched from blood (not recorded which). The receptors were gathered from a woman aged 25 to 39 who had recovered from COVID-19.

The chain joins TRBV6-6 to TRBJ2-7, with D perhaps TRBD1 (8 bases). The CDR3 spans 14 residues. The V gene's germline CDR1 is MNHNY and CDR2 SVGAGI (reference sequence). Trimming shortened V by 5 bases and J by 3 bases, and 14 bases separated the two germline ends. The DNA for the CDR3 is TGTGCCAGCAGTACAGGGGGGGCGGACTACGAGCAGTACTTC. Translation gives CASSTGGADYEQYF.

The chain couples TRBV7-2 to TRBJ1-5; unclear D gene. Germline V gene sequence: CDR1 SGHTA, CDR2 FQGNSA. CDR3 length: 15 residues. V gave up 5 bases and J gave up 0 bases, with 11 bases separating them. CDR3 region: CASSPSGNSNQPQHF. The CDR3 DNA is TGTGCCAGCAGCCCGTCCGGGAATAGCAATCAGCCCCAGCATTTT. The complete variable domain, with remaining parts taken from reference TRBV7-2 and TRBJ1-5, reads GAGVSQSPSNKVTEKGKDVELRCDPISGHTALYWYRQSLGQGLEFLIYFQGNSAPDKSGLPSDRFSAERTGGSVSTLTIQRTQQEDSAVYLCASSPSGNSNQPQHFGDGTRLSIL.

J is TRBJ2-3 and V is TRBV5-1; TRBD2 might be the D (6 bases). Deletions cut 5 bases from V and 0 bases from J, with 13 bases between. CDR1 is SGHRS and CDR2 is YFSETQ in the germline V gene. This CDR3 contains 15 residues. DNA for the CDR3: TGCGCCAGCAGGCCCCTAGCGACGAGCACAGATACGCAGTATTTT. Protein sequence: CASRPLATSTDTQYF. Full variable domain (outside the CDR3, taken from reference TRBV5-1 and TRBJ2-3): KAGVTQTPRYLIKTRGQQVTLSCSPISGHRSVSWYQQTPGQGLQFLFEYFSETQRNKGNFPGRFSGRQFSNSRSEMNVSTLELGDSALYLCASRPLATSTDTQYFGPGTRLTVL.

This chain uses TRBV7-8 with TRBJ2-2; the match to TRBD1 covers 10 bases. This CDR3 region has 16 residues. J was trimmed by 4 bases and V by 6 bases; bases with no gene match: 8. Looked up from germline, CDR1 is SGHVS and CDR2 is FQNEAQ. CDR3 region: CASRPTGGVITGELFF. CDR3 coding DNA: TGTGCCAGCAGGCCGACAGGGGGCGTCATCACCGGGGAGCTGTTTTTT.

The J gene is TRBJ1-1, the V gene TRBV3-1 (or the pseudogene TRBV3-2); D is ambiguous. This CDR3 comprises 12 residues. Looked up from germline, CDR1 is LGHDT and CDR2 is YNNKEL (reference sequence). V shed 3 bases and J shed 1 base, with 3 bases lying between them. CDR3 in amino acids: CASSQRNTEAFF. Written as DNA, the CDR3 is TGTGCCAGCAGCCAGAGGAACACTGAAGCTTTCTTT.

The chain employs TRBV7-9 and TRBJ2-5; TRBD1 aligns across 7 bases. Germline V gives CDR1 SEHNR, CDR2 FQNEAQ (reference sequence). J was trimmed by 7 bases and V by 5 bases; bases with no gene match: 7. This CDR3 has 13 amino acids. CDR3 sequence reads: CASSLGQRPTQYF. The CDR3 DNA follows: TGTGCCAGCAGCCTGGGACAGCGACCGACCCAGTACTTC. Based on the CDR3 plus reference TRBV7-9 and TRBJ2-5, the full variable domain is DTGVSQNPRHKITKRGQNVTFRCDPISEHNRLYWYRQTLGQGPEFLTYFQNEAQLEKSRLLSDRFSAERPKGSFSTLEIQRTEQGDSAMYLCASSLGQRPTQYFGPGTRLLVL.

The chain carries TRBV7-9 and TRBJ2-7; a possible D gene is TRBD2 (6 bases). This CDR3 comprises 17 residues. Trimming took off 5 bases at V and 4 bases at J, with 24 bases between the two ends. The germline V gene has CDR1 SEHNR and CDR2 FQNEAQ (reference sequence). CDR3 nucleotide sequence: TGTGCCAGCAGCCACCCGGGGGTAGGACCGAATAATTACGAGCAGTACTTC. It yields the protein CASSHPGVGPNNYEQYF.

The chain joins TRBV25-1 to TRBJ2-7; 12 positions match TRBD2. Germline V gene lookup returns CDR1 MGHDK and CDR2 SYGVNS. The J segment lost 3 bases and the V segment lost 6 bases, leaving 6 bases of the junction unmatched. The CDR3 loop spans 15 amino acids. Here the CDR3 DNA reads TGTGCCAGCAGCATACTAGCGGGGGGAGACTACGAGCAGTACTTC. Translating it yields CASSILAGGDYEQYF.

This clone occurred a few times. This chain joins TRBV6-5 and TRBJ2-5, with no clear D. The ends were cut back, 7 bases at V and 2 bases at J, with 5 bases in the middle. This CDR3 has 11 residues. The V gene's germline CDR1 is MNHEY and CDR2 SVGAGI. CDR3 residues: CASTLQETQYF. CDR3 in DNA: TGTGCCAGCACCCTTCAAGAGACCCAGTACTTC.

The J gene is TRBJ1-2, the V gene TRBV5-6, with D maybe TRBD1 (5 bases). The germline V and J ends were trimmed by 0 bases and 7 bases, with 16 bases remaining between them. Germline CDR1 SGHDT, CDR2 YYEEEE. The CDR3 is made up of 15 amino acids. CDR3 sequence reads: CASSLVGGSLRGYTF. Here the CDR3 DNA reads TGTGCCAGCAGCTTGGTCGGGGGTTCCTTGCGTGGCTACACCTTC.

The rearrangement joins TRBV3-1 (or the pseudogene TRBV3-2) to TRBJ2-2; 7 positions match TRBD2. The CDR3 runs to 17 residues. Trimming at V came to 3 bases and at J to 2 bases, leaving 9 bases not matched to a gene. From germline, CDR1 is LGHDT and CDR2 YNNKEL (reference sequence). CDR3 protein: CASSHVGGQLNTGELFF. CDR3 bases: TGTGCCAGCAGCCACGTGGGAGGGCAACTCAACACCGGGGAGCTGTTTTTT.

V is TRBV7-8 and J is TRBJ1-6, with a tentative D call TRBD1 (6 bases). CDR3 length equals 14 residues. The germline CDR1 and CDR2 sequences are SGHVS and FQNEAQ. Trimming shortened V by 1 base and J by 16 bases, and 17 bases separated the two germline ends. This chain's CDR3 is CASSLGPEDRELHF. CDR3 nucleotides: TGTGCCAGCAGCTTAGGCCCTGAGGACAGAGAACTCCACTTT.

The genes are TRBV4-3 and TRBJ2-7; 7 bases fit TRBD1. With V trimmed by 2 bases and J by 6 bases, 10 bases remained unmatched. From germline, CDR1 is LGHNA and CDR2 YSLEER. This CDR3 contains 15 residues. CDR3 nucleotide sequence: TGCGCCAGCAGCCAAACCCTCAACAGGGGCGGCGAGCAGTACTTC. Protein product: CASSQTLNRGGEQYF.

V is TRBV4-3 and J is TRBJ1-2; D may be TRBD1 (5 bases). The CDR3 loop spans 14 amino acids. V lost 0 bases, J lost 7 bases, and 12 bases lay in between. The germline V gene encodes CDR1 LGHNA and CDR2 YSLEER. CDR3 amino acids: CASSQESGYSGYTF. CDR3 DNA sequence: TGCGCCAGCAGCCAAGAGTCAGGGTACTCTGGCTACACCTTC.

The gene calls are TRBV9 and TRBJ2-5; maybe TRBD1 (6 bases). Trimming stripped 4 bases from V and 1 base from J, with 20 bases between. Germline CDR1 and CDR2: SGDLS and YYNGEE. The CDR3 extends over 17 amino acids. CDR3 sequence (DNA): TGTGCCAGCAGCCCAAGGTGGGGGCCATCCTCCCAAGAGACCCAGTACTTC. Translating it yields CASSPRWGPSSQETQYF.

This sequence joins TRBV6-5 and TRBJ1-1, with D hard to call. Trimming took off 4 bases at V and 0 bases at J, with 6 bases between the two ends. This CDR3 contains 13 residues. The germline V gene has CDR1 MNHEY and CDR2 SVGAGI. As DNA, the CDR3 is TGTGCCAGCAGTTCACAAATGAACACTGAAGCTTTCTTT. This translates into CASSSQMNTEAFF.

The J gene is TRBJ2-7, the V gene TRBV10-3; 11 positions match TRBD2. The CDR3 loop spans 14 amino acids. The germline CDR1 and CDR2 sequences are ENHRY and SYGVKD. With V trimmed by 3 bases and J by 4 bases, 2 bases remained unmatched. CDR3 nucleotides: TGTGCCATCAGTGACCTAGCGGGGGGTTACGAGCAGTACTTC. Translation gives CAISDLAGGYEQYF.